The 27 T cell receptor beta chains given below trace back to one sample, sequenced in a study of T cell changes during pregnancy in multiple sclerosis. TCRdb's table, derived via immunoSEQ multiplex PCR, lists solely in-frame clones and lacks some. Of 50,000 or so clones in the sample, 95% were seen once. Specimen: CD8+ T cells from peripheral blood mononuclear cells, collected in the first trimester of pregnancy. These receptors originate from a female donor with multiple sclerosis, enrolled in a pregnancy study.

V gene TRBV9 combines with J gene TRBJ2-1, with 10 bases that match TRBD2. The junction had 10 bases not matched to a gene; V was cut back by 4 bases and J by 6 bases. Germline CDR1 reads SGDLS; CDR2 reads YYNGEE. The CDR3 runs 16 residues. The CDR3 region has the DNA TGTGCCAGCAGCACCCCAACTAGCGGGACCCTCAATGAGCAGTTCTTC. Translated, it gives CASSTPTSGTLNEQFF.

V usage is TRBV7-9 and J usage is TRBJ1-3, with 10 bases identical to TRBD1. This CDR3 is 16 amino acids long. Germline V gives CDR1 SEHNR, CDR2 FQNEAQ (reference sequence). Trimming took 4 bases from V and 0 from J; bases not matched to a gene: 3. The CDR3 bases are TGTGCCAGCAGCTCAGGGACAGGGGACTCTGGAAACACCATATATTTT. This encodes CASSSGTGDSGNTIYF.

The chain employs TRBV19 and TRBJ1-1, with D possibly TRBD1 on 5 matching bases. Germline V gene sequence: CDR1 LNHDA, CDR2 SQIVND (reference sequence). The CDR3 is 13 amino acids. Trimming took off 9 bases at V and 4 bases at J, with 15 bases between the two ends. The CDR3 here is CASRLGGGTEAFF. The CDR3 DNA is TGTGCCAGCCGCCTTGGGGGGGGCACTGAAGCTTTCTTT. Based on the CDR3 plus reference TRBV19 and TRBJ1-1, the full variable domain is DGGITQSPKYLFRKEGQNVTLSCEQNLNHDAMYWYRQDPGQGLRLIYYSQIVNDFQKGDIAEGYSVSREKKESFPLTVTSAQKNPTAFYLCASRLGGGTEAFFGQGTRLTVV.

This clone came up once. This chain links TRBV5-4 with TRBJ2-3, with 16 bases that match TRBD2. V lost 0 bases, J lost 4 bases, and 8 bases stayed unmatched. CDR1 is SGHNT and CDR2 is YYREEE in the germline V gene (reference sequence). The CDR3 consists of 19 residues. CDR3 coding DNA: TGTGCCAGCAGCTTGGCCGGGACTAGCGGGAGGGGCGGGGCAGATACGCAGTATTTT. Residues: CASSLAGTSGRGGADTQYF.

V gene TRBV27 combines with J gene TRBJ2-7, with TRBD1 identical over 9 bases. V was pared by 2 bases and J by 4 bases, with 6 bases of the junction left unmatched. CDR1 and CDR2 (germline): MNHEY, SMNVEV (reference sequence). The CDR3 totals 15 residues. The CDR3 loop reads CASSLLGTGLYEQYF. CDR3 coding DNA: TGTGCCAGCAGTTTACTAGGGACAGGGCTATACGAGCAGTACTTC.

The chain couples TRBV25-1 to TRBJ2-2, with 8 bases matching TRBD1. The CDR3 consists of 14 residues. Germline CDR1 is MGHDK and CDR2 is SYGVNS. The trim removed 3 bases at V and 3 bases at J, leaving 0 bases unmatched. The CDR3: CASSETGDTGELFF. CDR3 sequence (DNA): TGTGCCAGCAGTGAGACAGGGGACACCGGGGAGCTGTTTTTT.

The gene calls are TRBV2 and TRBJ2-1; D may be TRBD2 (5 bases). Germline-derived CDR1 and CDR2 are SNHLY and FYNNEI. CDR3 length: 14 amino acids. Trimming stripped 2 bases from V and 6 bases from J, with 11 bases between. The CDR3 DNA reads TGTGCCAGCAGTGAACAATCTAGCCCCAATGAGCAGTTCTTC. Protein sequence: CASSEQSSPNEQFF.

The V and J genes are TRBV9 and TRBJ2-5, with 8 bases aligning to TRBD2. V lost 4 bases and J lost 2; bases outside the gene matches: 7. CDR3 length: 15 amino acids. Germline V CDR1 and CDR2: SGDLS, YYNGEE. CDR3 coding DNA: TGTGCCAGCAGCCGGGGGGGGCAAGGGCAAGAGACCCAGTACTTC. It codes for CASSRGGQGQETQYF.

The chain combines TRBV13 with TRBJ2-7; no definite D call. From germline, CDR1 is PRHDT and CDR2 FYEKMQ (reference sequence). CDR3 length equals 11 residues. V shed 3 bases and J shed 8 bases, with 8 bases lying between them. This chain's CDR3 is CASSFDDKQYF. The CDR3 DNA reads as TGTGCCAGCAGCTTTGACGACAAGCAGTACTTC.

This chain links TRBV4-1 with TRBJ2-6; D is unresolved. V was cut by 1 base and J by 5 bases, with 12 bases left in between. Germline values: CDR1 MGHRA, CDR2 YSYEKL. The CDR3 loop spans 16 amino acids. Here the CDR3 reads CASSQGFGFWANVLTF. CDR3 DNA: TGCGCCAGCAGCCAAGGTTTCGGTTTCTGGGCCAACGTCCTGACTTTC.

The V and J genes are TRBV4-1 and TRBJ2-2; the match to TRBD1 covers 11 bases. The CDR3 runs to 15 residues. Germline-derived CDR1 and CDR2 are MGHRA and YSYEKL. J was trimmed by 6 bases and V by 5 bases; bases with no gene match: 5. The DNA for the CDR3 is TGCGCCAGCAGCTCCGGGACAGGGGGGGCCGGGGAGCTGTTTTTT. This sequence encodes CASSSGTGGAGELFF.

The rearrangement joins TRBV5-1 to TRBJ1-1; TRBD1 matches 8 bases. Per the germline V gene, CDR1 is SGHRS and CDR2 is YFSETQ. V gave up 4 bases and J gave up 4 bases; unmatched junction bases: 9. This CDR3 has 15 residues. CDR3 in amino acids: CASSPSTGAGTEAFF. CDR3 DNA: TGCGCCAGCAGCCCCTCGACAGGGGCTGGCACTGAAGCTTTCTTT.

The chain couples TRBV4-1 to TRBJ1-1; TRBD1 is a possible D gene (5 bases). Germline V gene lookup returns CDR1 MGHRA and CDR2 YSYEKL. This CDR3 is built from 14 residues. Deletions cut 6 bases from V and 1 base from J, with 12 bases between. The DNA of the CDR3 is TGCGCCAGCAGGCTGGGGGGGGAGAACACTGAAGCTTTCTTT. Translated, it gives CASRLGGENTEAFF.

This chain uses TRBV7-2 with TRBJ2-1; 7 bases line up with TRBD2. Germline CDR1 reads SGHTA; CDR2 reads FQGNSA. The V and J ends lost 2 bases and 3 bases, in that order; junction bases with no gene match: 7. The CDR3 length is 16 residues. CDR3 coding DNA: TGTGCCAGCAGCTTAAACCGGGACTACTTCTACAATGAGCAGTTCTTC. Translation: CASSLNRDYFYNEQFF.

CDR3 in DNA: TGTGCCAGCAGCGTACCAGGGGGTGGCTACACCTTC. Translation: CASSVPGGGYTF. V and J are TRBV9 and TRBJ1-2; 7 bases agree with TRBD1. The CDR3 has 12 amino acids. Trimming cost V 1 base and J 7 bases; bases outside gene matches: 1. Germline assignment: CDR1 SGDLS and CDR2 YYNGEE.

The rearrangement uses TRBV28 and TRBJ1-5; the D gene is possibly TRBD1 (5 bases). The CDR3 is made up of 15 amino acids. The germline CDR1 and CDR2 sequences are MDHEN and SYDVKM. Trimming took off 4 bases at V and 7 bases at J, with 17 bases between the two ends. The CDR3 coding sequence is TGTGCCAGCAGTTCCCCTCCCGGACATATCCAGCCCCAGCATTTT. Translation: CASSSPPGHIQPQHF. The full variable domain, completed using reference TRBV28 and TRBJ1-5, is DVKVTQSSRYLVKRTGEKVFLECVQDMDHENMFWYRQDPGLGLRLIYFSYDVKMKEKGDIPEGYSVSREKKERFSLILESASTNQTSMYLCASSSPPGHIQPQHFGDGTRLSIL.

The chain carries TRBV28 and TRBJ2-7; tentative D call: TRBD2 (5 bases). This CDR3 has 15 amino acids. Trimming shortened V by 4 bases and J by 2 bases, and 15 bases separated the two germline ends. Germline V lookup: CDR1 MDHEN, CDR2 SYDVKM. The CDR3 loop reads CASSSAADGAYEQYF. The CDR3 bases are TGTGCCAGCAGTTCTGCAGCGGACGGGGCCTACGAGCAGTACTTC. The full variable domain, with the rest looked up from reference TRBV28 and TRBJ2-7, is DVKVTQSSRYLVKRTGEKVFLECVQDMDHENMFWYRQDPGLGLRLIYFSYDVKMKEKGDIPEGYSVSREKKERFSLILESASTNQTSMYLCASSSAADGAYEQYFGPGTRLTVT.

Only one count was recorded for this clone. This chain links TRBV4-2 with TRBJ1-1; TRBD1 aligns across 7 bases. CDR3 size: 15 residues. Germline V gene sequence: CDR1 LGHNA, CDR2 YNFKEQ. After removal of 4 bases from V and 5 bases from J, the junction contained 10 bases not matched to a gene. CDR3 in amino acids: CASSLTGLGRTEAFF. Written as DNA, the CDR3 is TGTGCCAGCAGCCTGACAGGGTTGGGGCGTACTGAAGCTTTCTTT.

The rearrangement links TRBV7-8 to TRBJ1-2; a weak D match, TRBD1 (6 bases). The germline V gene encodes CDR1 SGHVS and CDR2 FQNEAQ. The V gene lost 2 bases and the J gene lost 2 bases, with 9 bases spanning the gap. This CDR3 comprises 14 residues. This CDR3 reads CASSLYQGNYGYTF. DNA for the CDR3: TGTGCCAGCAGCTTATACCAGGGGAACTATGGCTACACCTTC. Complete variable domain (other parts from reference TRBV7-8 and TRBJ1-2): GAGVSQSPRYKVAKRGQDVALRCDPISGHVSLFWYQQALGQGPEFLTYFQNEAQLDKSGLPSDRFFAERPEGSVSTLKIQRTQQEDSAVYLCASSLYQGNYGYTFGSGTRLTVV.

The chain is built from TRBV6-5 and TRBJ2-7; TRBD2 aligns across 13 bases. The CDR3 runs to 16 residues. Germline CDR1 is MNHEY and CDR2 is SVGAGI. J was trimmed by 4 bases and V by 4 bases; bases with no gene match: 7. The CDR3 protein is CASSSGTSGIAYEQYF. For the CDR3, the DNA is TGTGCCAGCAGTTCCGGGACTAGCGGGATTGCGTACGAGCAGTACTTC.

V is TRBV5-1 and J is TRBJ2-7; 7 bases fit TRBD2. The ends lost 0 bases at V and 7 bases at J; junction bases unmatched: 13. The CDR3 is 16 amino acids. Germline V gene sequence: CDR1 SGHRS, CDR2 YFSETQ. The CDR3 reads CASSLDPSSGTREQYF. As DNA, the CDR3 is TGCGCCAGCAGCTTGGATCCGTCCAGCGGGACTCGTGAGCAGTACTTC.

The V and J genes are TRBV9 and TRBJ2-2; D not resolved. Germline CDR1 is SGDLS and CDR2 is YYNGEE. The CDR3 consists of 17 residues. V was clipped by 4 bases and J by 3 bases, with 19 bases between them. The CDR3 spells CASSPRSLPQYTGELFF. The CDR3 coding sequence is TGTGCCAGCAGCCCCCGCTCCCTACCACAGTACACCGGGGAGCTGTTTTTT.

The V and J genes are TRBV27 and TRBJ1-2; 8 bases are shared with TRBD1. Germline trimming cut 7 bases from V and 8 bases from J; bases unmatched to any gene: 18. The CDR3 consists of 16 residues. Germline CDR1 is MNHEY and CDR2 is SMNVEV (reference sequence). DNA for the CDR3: TGTGCCAGCACTCCCCGCCCAGGGGGCGCTACGGGGGGCTACACCTTC. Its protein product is CASTPRPGGATGGYTF.

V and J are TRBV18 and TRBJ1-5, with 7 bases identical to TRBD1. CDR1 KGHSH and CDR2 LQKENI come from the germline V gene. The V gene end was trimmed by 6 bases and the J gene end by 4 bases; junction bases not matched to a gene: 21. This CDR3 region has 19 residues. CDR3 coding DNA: TGTGCCAGCTCCCCCAACCGTTCTGGCGACAGGGTTTCAAATCAGCCCCAGCATTTT. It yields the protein CASSPNRSGDRVSNQPQHF.

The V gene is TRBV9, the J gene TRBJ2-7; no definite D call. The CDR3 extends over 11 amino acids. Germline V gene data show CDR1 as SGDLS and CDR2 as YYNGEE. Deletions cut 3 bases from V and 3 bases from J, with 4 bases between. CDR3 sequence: CASSEYYEQYF. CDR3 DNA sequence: TGTGCCAGCAGCGAATACTACGAGCAGTACTTC.

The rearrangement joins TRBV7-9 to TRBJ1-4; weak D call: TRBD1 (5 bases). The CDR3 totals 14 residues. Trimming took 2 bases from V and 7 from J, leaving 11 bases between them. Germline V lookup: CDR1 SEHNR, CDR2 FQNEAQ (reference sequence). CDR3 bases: TGTGCCAGCAGCTTACCGGGCGGGGGTGAAAAACTGTTTTTT. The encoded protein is CASSLPGGGEKLFF. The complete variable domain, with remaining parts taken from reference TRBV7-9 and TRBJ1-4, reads DTGVSQNPRHKITKRGQNVTFRCDPISEHNRLYWYRQTLGQGPEFLTYFQNEAQLEKSRLLSDRFSAERPKGSFSTLEIQRTEQGDSAMYLCASSLPGGGEKLFFGSGTQLSVL.

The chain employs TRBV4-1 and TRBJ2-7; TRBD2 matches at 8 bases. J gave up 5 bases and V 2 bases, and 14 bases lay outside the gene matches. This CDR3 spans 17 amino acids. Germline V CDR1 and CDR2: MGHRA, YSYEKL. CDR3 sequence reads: CASSQRYSRTSNDEQYF. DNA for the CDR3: TGCGCCAGCAGCCAACGATACTCAAGGACTAGCAACGACGAGCAGTACTTC.